What follows is one TCR beta chain and its context. As handled by the study authors: Amplified reference gene primers provided the basis for estimating nucleated cell counts. Some clones are missing from TCRdb's copy, which holds only in-frame ones; the method was immunoSEQ multiplex PCR. V and J calls and clone size are given by that table; D and trimming were obtained from the DNA. The sample lists some 170,000 clones, approximately 85% seen once, with around 8% in the top ten. The sample is drawn from a study of blood T cell repertoires in COVID-19. Study in general: Samples came from the United States, Italy and Spain, spanning acute and convalescent COVID-19. Sources were T cells, B-cell-depleted T cells, or PBMCs; the material itself was cDNA or gDNA.

The source of this sequence is a woman aged 60-75 years with acute or convalescent COVID-19. Material for sequencing was peripheral blood.

CDR3 DNA: TGTGCCTGGAGTGTTGCGGGCACTGAAGCTTTCTTT. Its translation is CAWSVAGTEAFF. The gene calls are TRBV30 and TRBJ1-1, with D uncertain. Germline values: CDR1 GTSNPN, CDR2 SVGIG (reference sequence). V shed 0 bases and J shed 4 bases, with 6 bases lying between them. The CDR3 sequence is 12 residues long.